This T cell receptor (beta chain) was captured by sequencing in a study of blood T cell repertoires in COVID-19. Turning to the study itself: COVID-19 samples, acute and convalescent, were from the United States, Italy and Spain. T cells, B-cell-depleted T cells, or PBMCs provided the cDNA or gDNA that served as material.

The CDR3 runs 13 residues. Trimming took off 2 bases at V and 1 base at J, with 5 bases between the two ends. Germline V lookup: CDR1 SGHTA, CDR2 FQGNSA. Per the study methods: The authors estimated nucleated cell counts from reference gene primer amplification. Sequenced by immunoSEQ multiplex PCR; TCRdb stores in-frame clones only, minus some. The V and J calls and clone size are taken from that table; D and trimming were inferred from the DNA. The repertoire has just under 350,000 clones, 80% to 90% of them found once; the top ten carry under 3%. The chain carries TRBV7-2 and TRBJ1-1; D remains ambiguous. This receptor was obtained from a man aged 25-40 years with active or convalescent COVID-19. Sequencing was done on a sample of peripheral blood. This chain's CDR3 is CASSLSGNTEAFF. The CDR3 DNA sequence: TGTGCCAGCAGCTTATCGGGGAACACTGAAGCTTTCTTT.